The 29 T cell receptor beta chains below come from one sample, sequenced in a study of CD8 T cells in Susac syndrome (dated by TCRdb to between 2018 and 2021). Receptors were amplified or captured by the immunoSEQ multiplex PCR assay. RNA was extracted with the RNeasy kit and about 0.5 to 1 ug was reverse transcribed using random hexamers. TCRdb reprocessing: public reads trimmed at Q25 with fastp, clones called with MiXCR, in-frame beta chains kept. Rows matching on CDR3 protein sequence are summarized as one entry with the most common DNA and genes. Within this sample are a few hundred thousand distinct CDR3 sequences, with 95% of them counted one time only. In total, the top ten clones hold about 0.091% of the sample. Sequenced sample: CD4+ T cells from PBMCs. These receptors came from a human donor with multiple sclerosis.

The V gene is TRBV18, the J gene TRBJ2-7; D is uncertain. Per germline, CDR1 KGHSH and CDR2 LQKENI. The CDR3 extends over 17 amino acids. Trimming shortened V by 3 bases and J by 2 bases, and 20 bases separated the two germline ends. The CDR3 DNA is TGTGCCAGCTCACCCAAAACCAAGGAGCTGATTACCTACGAGCAGTACTTC. This translates into CASSPKTKELITYEQYF.

CDR3 amino acids: CASAHGALQETQYF. The CDR3 DNA is TGTGCCAGCGCTCACGGGGCTCTCCAAGAGACCCAGTACTTC. V and J are TRBV7-2 and TRBJ2-5; D tentatively reads TRBD1 or TRBD2 (5 bases each). CDR3 size: 14 residues. V lost 8 bases to trimming and J lost 1 base, with 14 bases between them. Germline V lookup: CDR1 SGHTA, CDR2 FQGNSA. The complete variable domain, with remaining parts taken from reference TRBV7-2 and TRBJ2-5, reads GAGVSQSPSNKVTEKGKDVELRCDPISGHTALYWYRQSLGQGLEFLIYFQGNSAPDKSGLPSDRFSAERTGGSVSTLTIQRTQQEDSAVYLCASAHGALQETQYFGPGTRLLVL.

The rearrangement uses TRBV7-9 and TRBJ2-1; D is possibly TRBD1 or TRBD2 (5 bases each). Germline CDR1 SEHNR, CDR2 FQNEAQ (reference sequence). V gave up 5 bases and J gave up 7 bases, with 21 bases separating them. The CDR3 covers 16 residues. CDR3 loop: CASSPVRTSGPNEQFF. CDR3 coding DNA: TGTGCCAGCAGCCCAGTCCGGACTTCGGGGCCGAATGAGCAGTTCTTC.

This rearrangement joins TRBV27 to TRBJ2-3; D gene uncertain. Looked up from germline, CDR1 is MNHEY and CDR2 is SMNVEV (reference sequence). With 8 bases removed from V and 6 bases from J, the gap between germline ends came to 15 bases. The length of the CDR3 is 13 residues. The CDR3 sequence is CASGIRSPDTQYF. In DNA, the CDR3 is TGTGCCAGCGGTATTAGGTCGCCGGATACGCAGTATTTT.

This clonotype was recorded only once. The V gene is TRBV29-1, the J gene TRBJ2-1; 10 bases are a match to TRBD2. This CDR3 is built from 14 residues. The J segment lost 5 bases and the V segment lost 7 bases, leaving 8 bases of the junction unmatched. CDR1 is SQVTM, CDR2 ANQGSEA, per germline. The CDR3 bases are TGCAGCGGGGGGGGACTAGCGACGAACAATGAGCAGTTCTTC. Its protein product is CSGGGLATNNEQFF.

The rearrangement joins TRBV20-1 to TRBJ2-5; 8 nucleotides line up with TRBD1. Germline CDR1 is DFQATT and CDR2 is SNEGSKA (reference sequence). The CDR3 sequence is 15 residues long. V was clipped by 6 bases and J by 5 bases; unmatched bases: 14. CDR3 sequence (DNA): TGCAGTGCCGAGGCGGACAGGGTCGGCGGGGAGACCCAGTACTTC. Translated, it gives CSAEADRVGGETQYF.

The CDR3 spells CASSVGPGDQLNTQYF. CDR3 DNA: TGTGCCAGCAGCGTGGGCCCCGGAGACCAGTTAAATACGCAGTATTTT. The chain couples TRBV9 to TRBJ2-3; D unresolved. V shed 2 bases and J shed 7 bases, with 20 bases lying between them. The CDR3 has 16 residues. Germline V gene sequence: CDR1 SGDLS, CDR2 YYNGEE.

This chain joins TRBV5-1 and TRBJ2-2; no clear D gene. Trimming stripped 0 bases from V and 1 base from J, with 7 bases between. The CDR3 is 15 residues long. Germline CDR1 and CDR2: SGHRS and YFSETQ. The CDR3 DNA is TGCGCCAGCAGCTTGGATCCAGGGAACACCGGGGAGCTGTTTTTT. This gives the protein CASSLDPGNTGELFF. Variable domain in full (rest from reference TRBV5-1 and TRBJ2-2): KAGVTQTPRYLIKTRGQQVTLSCSPISGHRSVSWYQQTPGQGLQFLFEYFSETQRNKGNFPGRFSGRQFSNSRSEMNVSTLELGDSALYLCASSLDPGNTGELFFGEGSRLTVL.

This sequence joins TRBV21-1 and TRBJ2-4. TRBV21-1 is listed as a pseudogene. The CDR3 has 15 residues. CDR3 amino acids: CASSKRRVAKNIQYF. CDR3 sequence (DNA): TGTGCCAGCAGCAAAAGGAGGGTAGCCAAAAACATTCAGTACTTC.

This rearrangement joins TRBV30 to TRBJ1-5; no firm D call. Germline V gene lookup returns CDR1 GTSNPN and CDR2 SVGIG (reference sequence). V was cut by 7 bases and J by 10 bases, with 20 bases left in between. This CDR3 spans 13 amino acids. CDR3 sequence (DNA): TGTGCCTACACGGGTTGGGGTCAAGGACCCCAGCATTTT. Its translation is CAYTGWGQGPQHF.

The chain has TRBV15 and TRBJ1-1; D is undetermined. From germline, CDR1 is LNHNV and CDR2 YYDKDF (reference sequence). This CDR3 region has 17 residues. V lost 2 bases, J lost 1 base, and 17 bases lay in between. The CDR3 is CATSRLRMGSSNTEAFF. The CDR3 DNA sequence: TGTGCCACCAGCAGACTTAGGATGGGCAGTTCGAACACTGAAGCTTTCTTT.

The chain links TRBV5-4 to TRBJ1-1; D uncertain. Germline loops: CDR1 SGHNT, CDR2 YYREEE (reference sequence). This CDR3 is built from 13 residues. Trimming took 4 bases from V and 11 from J, leaving 18 bases between them. The CDR3 DNA is TGTGCCAGCAGCCGGAATCCCGGGCTTCAGGCTTTCTTT. Translated, it gives CASSRNPGLQAFF. The whole variable domain, remainder taken from reference TRBV5-4 and TRBJ1-1, is ETGVTQSPTHLIKTRGQQVTLRCSSQSGHNTVSWYQQALGQGPQFIFQYYREEENGRGNFPPRFSGLQFPNYSSELNVNALELDDSALYLCASSRNPGLQAFFGQGTRLTVV.

The chain combines TRBV6-2 or TRBV6-3 with TRBJ1-5; D ambiguous. The V end lost 6 bases, the J end lost 7 bases, and 7 bases lay between the germline ends. In germline, CDR1 is MNHEY, CDR2 SVGEGT. The CDR3 spans 11 residues. The CDR3 DNA sequence: TGTGCCAGCAGCCACCCGCAGCCCCAGCATTTT. Translated, it gives CASSHPQPQHF.

This clonotype was observed a single time. The chain recombines TRBV5-1 with TRBJ1-6; D uncertain. The CDR3 has 20 amino acids. Germline CDR1 and CDR2: SGHRS and YFSETQ. Trimming removed 0 bases from V and 9 bases from J, with 28 bases in between. CDR3 nucleotide sequence: TGCGCCAGCAGCTTGGCCCCCATCCCCGTGGGGAGTAGCAACGGTTCACCCCTCCACTTT. Its translation: CASSLAPIPVGSSNGSPLHF.

Here the CDR3 reads CASSAQRGLNSPLHF. The CDR3 nucleotides are TGTGCCAGTAGTGCCCAGAGGGGGCTCAATTCACCCCTCCACTTT. This sequence joins TRBV19 and TRBJ1-6; 7 bases align to TRBD1. This CDR3 is built from 15 residues. Per germline, CDR1 LNHDA and CDR2 SQIVND (reference sequence). V trimming: 5 bases; J trimming: 7 bases; junction bases outside the gene matches: 8.

The chain joins TRBV30 to TRBJ2-7; tentatively, D is TRBD1 (6 bases). This CDR3 has 15 residues. Germline CDR1 and CDR2: GTSNPN and SVGIG (reference sequence). V gave up 2 bases and J gave up 2 bases, with 16 bases separating them. The CDR3, as DNA: TGTGCCTGGAGTTTTGGACAGTCGGGTACCTACGAGCAGTACTTC. It specifies CAWSFGQSGTYEQYF.

The chain recombines TRBV29-1 with TRBJ1-2, with 8 bases lining up with TRBD1. Germline trimming cut 1 base from V and 0 bases from J; bases unmatched to any gene: 4. Looked up from germline, CDR1 is SQVTM and CDR2 is ANQGSEA. The CDR3 consists of 15 residues. CDR3 DNA sequence: TGCAGCGTTGAAGGAGGACAGGGTTCTAACTATGGCTACACCTTC. It specifies CSVEGGQGSNYGYTF.

This chain joins TRBV20-1 and TRBJ2-5; the match to TRBD2 covers 12 bases. The CDR3 has 15 amino acids. The germline CDR1 and CDR2 sequences are DFQATT and SNEGSKA (reference sequence). The trim removed 1 base at V and 7 bases at J, leaving 7 bases unmatched. The CDR3 nucleotides read TGCAGTGCTAGAGTTACAACTAGCGGGGGGTGGACCCAGTACTTC. Residues: CSARVTTSGGWTQYF.

CDR3 in amino acids: CSVDKPGQGGYTF. CDR3 coding DNA: TGCAGCGTTGACAAACCGGGACAGGGAGGCTACACCTTC. This chain uses TRBV29-1 with TRBJ1-2; TRBD1 agrees at 9 bases. Germline CDR1 SQVTM, CDR2 ANQGSEA. V lost 3 bases, J lost 8 bases, and 7 bases stayed unmatched. There are 13 residues in the CDR3.

V and J are TRBV28 and TRBJ1-3; 9 bases map to TRBD1. After removal of 6 bases from V and 4 bases from J, the junction contained 4 bases not matched to a gene. The CDR3 extends over 14 amino acids. Germline CDR1 reads MDHEN; CDR2 reads SYDVKM. The CDR3 here is CASSRDRAGNTIYF. In DNA, the CDR3 is TGTGCCAGCAGCCGGGACAGGGCCGGAAACACCATATATTTT.

The chain recombines TRBV7-2 with TRBJ2-3; TRBD2 might be the D (5 bases). There are 13 residues in the CDR3. Trimming took 5 bases from V and 4 from J, leaving 10 bases between them. Germline CDR1 reads SGHTA; CDR2 reads FQGNSA. The CDR3, as DNA: TGTGCCAGCAGCCCCGACGGGGCAGATACGCAGTATTTT. Residues: CASSPDGADTQYF.

The chain employs TRBV29-1 and TRBJ2-4, with TRBD2 identical over 9 bases. Germline loops: CDR1 SQVTM, CDR2 ANQGSEA. Germline trimming cut 3 bases from V and 3 bases from J; bases unmatched to any gene: 9. The CDR3 runs 16 residues. Written as DNA, the CDR3 is TGCAGCGTTGAGCATACTAGCGGGTTTGACAAAAACATTCAGTACTTC. Its translation is CSVEHTSGFDKNIQYF.

This rearrangement joins TRBV7-3 to TRBJ2-3; D not certain. Germline loops: CDR1 SGHTA, CDR2 FQGTGA. This CDR3 region has 13 residues. The germline V and J ends were trimmed by 4 bases and 1 base, with 6 bases remaining between them. The CDR3 bases are TGTGCCAGCAGCTCGACTCGCACAGATACGCAGTATTTT. Encoded protein: CASSSTRTDTQYF.

The genes are TRBV29-1 and TRBJ2-7; TRBD1 matches at 9 bases. The CDR3 contains 12 residues. Looked up from germline, CDR1 is SQVTM and CDR2 is ANQGSEA. V shed 7 bases, J shed 1 base, and the junction held 2 bases outside the gene matches. CDR3 amino acids: CSAQGASYEQYF. For the CDR3, the DNA is TGCAGCGCACAGGGGGCATCCTACGAGCAGTACTTC.

This clonotype was seen once. The chain employs TRBV29-1 and TRBJ2-5; D remains ambiguous. This CDR3 is 13 amino acids long. The V end was cut by 4 bases, the J end by 4 bases, with 13 bases between. Germline CDR1 is SQVTM and CDR2 is ANQGSEA. The CDR3 sequence: CSVAGGSGETQYF. DNA of the CDR3: TGCAGCGTTGCGGGTGGATCGGGAGAGACCCAGTACTTC.

The chain joins TRBV7-9 to TRBJ2-7, with 11 bases matching TRBD1. CDR1 and CDR2 from the germline V gene are SEHNR and FQNEAQ (reference sequence). The CDR3 covers 15 residues. V shed 2 bases and J 2 bases; nucleotides not matched to a gene: 2. CDR3 loop: CASSLMGQGAYEQYF. CDR3 DNA sequence: TGTGCCAGCAGCTTAATGGGACAGGGGGCCTACGAGCAGTACTTC.

V is TRBV15 and J is TRBJ2-3, with D hard to call. Deletions cut 0 bases from V and 5 bases from J, with 12 bases between. The CDR3 extends over 15 amino acids. Germline V gene data show CDR1 as LNHNV and CDR2 as YYDKDF (reference sequence). CDR3: CATSRDAKNVDTQYF. The DNA of the CDR3 is TGTGCCACCAGCAGAGATGCTAAGAACGTAGATACGCAGTATTTT.

For the CDR3, the DNA is TGCAGTGCTCACCGTGACAGGGGGCCACCCTACGAGCAGTACTTC. This translates into CSAHRDRGPPYEQYF. The chain links TRBV20-1 to TRBJ2-7; TRBD1 agrees at 10 bases. This CDR3 spans 15 amino acids. Germline lookup yields CDR1 DFQATT and CDR2 SNEGSKA (reference sequence). V lost 5 bases to trimming and J lost 2 bases; unmatched junction nucleotides: 9.

This clonotype was seen just once. This chain links TRBV27 with TRBJ2-2; no definite D call. The ends were cut back, 3 bases at V and 8 bases at J, with 10 bases in the middle. The germline V gene has CDR1 MNHEY and CDR2 SMNVEV (reference sequence). The CDR3 totals 13 residues. The CDR3 DNA reads TGTGCCAGCAGTTTTGGTCCACCGGGGGAGCTGTTTTTT. As protein: CASSFGPPGELFF.